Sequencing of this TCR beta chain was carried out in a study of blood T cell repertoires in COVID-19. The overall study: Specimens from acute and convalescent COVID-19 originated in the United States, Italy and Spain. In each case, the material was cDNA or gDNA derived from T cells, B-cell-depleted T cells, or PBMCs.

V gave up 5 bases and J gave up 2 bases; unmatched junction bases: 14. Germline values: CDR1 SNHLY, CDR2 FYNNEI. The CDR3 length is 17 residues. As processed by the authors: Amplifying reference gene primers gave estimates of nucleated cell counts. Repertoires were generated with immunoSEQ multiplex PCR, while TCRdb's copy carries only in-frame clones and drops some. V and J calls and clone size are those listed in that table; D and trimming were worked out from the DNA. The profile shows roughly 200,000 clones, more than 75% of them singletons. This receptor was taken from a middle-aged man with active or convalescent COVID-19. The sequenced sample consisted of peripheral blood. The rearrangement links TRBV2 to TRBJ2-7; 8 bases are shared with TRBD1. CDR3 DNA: TGTGCCAGCAGTTTTAGGCGGGGACAGGCAATAGCCTACGAGCAGTACTTC. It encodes CASSFRRGQAIAYEQYF.